The present T cell receptor beta chain was sequenced within a study of CD8 T cells in ankylosing spondylitis. The length of the CDR3 is 14 residues. The germline V gene encodes CDR1 LGHNA and CDR2 YNFKEQ. With 3 bases removed from V and 3 bases from J, the gap between germline ends came to 11 bases. The table lists this clonotype with a few counts. TCRdb re-derived calls from the 5' RACE reads in MiXCR, one entry per CDR3 protein. The sample lists about 350,000 distinct CDR3 sequences, approximately 22% seen once, with roughly 13% in the top ten. The chain joins TRBV4-2 to TRBJ2-5; the D is unclear. This clonotype was obtained from a male donor with ankylosing spondylitis or in good health (not recorded which). Material: blood, either unsorted or a sorted T cell fraction (not recorded which). CDR3 in amino acids: CASSQMGWEETQYF. For the CDR3, the DNA is TGTGCCAGCAGCCAGATGGGTTGGGAAGAGACCCAGTACTTC.